These 26 T cell receptor beta chains came from one sample sequenced in a study of T cell responses to AZD1222 COVID-19 vaccine. Assay: immunoSEQ multiplex PCR; the TCRdb copy retains only in-frame clones and omits some. The top ten hold less than 6% of the sample, which has approximately 89,000 clones, around nine tenths seen once. Material: peripheral blood, obtained 28 days after the second AZD1222 dose. These receptors came from an adult who received the AZD1222 COVID-19 vaccine.

This chain uses TRBV19 with TRBJ1-3; 8 nucleotides line up with TRBD1. With 8 bases clipped from V and 3 bases from J, the junction kept 3 bases outside the gene matches. This CDR3 has 13 amino acids. The germline V gene has CDR1 LNHDA and CDR2 SQIVND (reference sequence). The DNA of the CDR3 is TGTGCCAGTGGACAGGGATTTGGAAACACCATATATTTT. Encoded protein: CASGQGFGNTIYF.

Concerning this clone itself: Sequence at one end of the junction differs from germline and may be a read error. The J gene is TRBJ1-1, the V gene TRBV2, with 7 bases matching TRBD1. The CDR3 length is 15 residues. CDR1 and CDR2 (germline): SNHLY, FYNNEI. The chain's CDR3 is CASTEYGTANTEAFF. The CDR3 nucleotides read TGTGCCAGCACTGAATACGGGACAGCCAACACTGAAGCTTTCTTT.

This chain joins TRBV19 and TRBJ1-5; 7 bases map to TRBD1. The CDR3 runs to 15 residues. V was clipped by 2 bases and J by 6 bases; unmatched bases: 7. Germline CDR1 LNHDA, CDR2 SQIVND (reference sequence). CDR3 in DNA: TGTGCCAGTAGTATAAATGACAGGGTAGGTCAGCCCCAGCATTTT. Translated, it gives CASSINDRVGQPQHF.

The V and J genes are TRBV27 and TRBJ1-5; tentative D call: TRBD1 (5 bases). CDR3 size: 13 residues. Trimming left V 10 bases short and J 5 bases short, with 15 bases between. Germline V gene sequence: CDR1 MNHEY, CDR2 SMNVEV (reference sequence). CDR3 DNA sequence: TGTGCCACCAAGGGACGAATGGATCAGCCCCAGCATTTT. The encoded protein is CATKGRMDQPQHF.

V gene TRBV6-2 or TRBV6-3 combines with J gene TRBJ1-2; D is undetermined. V lost 5 bases and J 4 bases, leaving 8 bases between the germline ends. The germline V gene encodes CDR1 MNHEY and CDR2 SVGEGT. CDR3 length equals 12 residues. CDR3 sequence: CASSPDTYGYTF. The CDR3 bases are TGTGCCAGCAGTCCCGACACCTATGGCTACACCTTC.

Comments on this clone: One end of the junction is discordant with germline, which a read error may explain. CDR3 in amino acids: CASREGLADHYNEQFF. The CDR3 nucleotides are TGTGCCAGCAGGGAAGGACTAGCGGACCACTACAATGAGCAGTTCTTC. The chain carries TRBV2 and TRBJ2-1, with TRBD2 matching 10 bases. Germline V gene lookup returns CDR1 SNHLY and CDR2 FYNNEI. There are 16 residues in the CDR3.

The genes are TRBV5-1 and TRBJ2-2; D ambiguous. This CDR3 contains 15 residues. The V end was cut by 2 bases, the J end by 7 bases, with 15 bases between. The V gene's germline CDR1 is SGHRS and CDR2 YFSETQ. CDR3 amino acids: CASSFSGPDFGELFF. Here the CDR3 DNA reads TGCGCCAGCAGCTTTTCGGGTCCCGATTTCGGGGAGCTGTTTTTT.

The chain is built from TRBV20-1 and TRBJ1-1; no reliable D call. The CDR3 is made up of 11 amino acids. Per the germline V gene, CDR1 is DFQATT and CDR2 is SNEGSKA (reference sequence). With 7 bases removed from V and 1 base from J, the gap between germline ends came to 7 bases. CDR3 sequence (DNA): TGCAGTGGCCGGAGGAACACTGAAGCTTTCTTT. Amino acids: CSGRRNTEAFF.

This chain links TRBV5-1 with TRBJ1-1; 7 positions match TRBD1. The ends lost 2 bases at V and 1 base at J; junction bases unmatched: 2. The germline V gene has CDR1 SGHRS and CDR2 YFSETQ. The CDR3 is 14 residues long. CDR3 DNA: TGCGCCAGCAGCTTACAGGGGCAGAACACTGAAGCTTTCTTT. Residues: CASSLQGQNTEAFF.

This chain connects TRBV24-1 to TRBJ2-2; TRBD1 is a possible D gene (5 bases). There are 16 residues in the CDR3. Germline CDR1 KGHDR, CDR2 SFDVKD. Trimming removed 5 bases from V and 0 bases from J, with 12 bases in between. The CDR3 DNA reads as TGTGCCACCAGTGGACTCGACAGTACGAACACCGGGGAGCTGTTTTTT. It codes for CATSGLDSTNTGELFF.

This sequence joins TRBV13 and TRBJ2-5; TRBD2 agrees at 11 bases. Germline-derived CDR1 and CDR2 are PRHDT and FYEKMQ (reference sequence). The CDR3 is 17 residues long. V lost 0 bases and J lost 5; bases outside the gene matches: 8. The CDR3 protein is CASSLGLAGVREETQYF. CDR3 bases: TGTGCCAGCAGCTTAGGACTAGCGGGGGTGCGGGAGGAGACCCAGTACTTC.

This chain connects TRBV27 to TRBJ2-2, with 9 positions matching TRBD1. Germline CDR1 is MNHEY and CDR2 is SMNVEV (reference sequence). The V segment lost 6 bases and the J segment 7 bases; nucleotides outside the gene matches: 6. The CDR3 length is 14 residues. The CDR3 here is CASRGTGRIGELFF. DNA of the CDR3: TGTGCCAGCAGGGGGACAGGGAGGATCGGGGAGCTGTTTTTT.

This sequence joins TRBV10-3 and TRBJ1-1; D unclear. This CDR3 spans 13 amino acids. Trimming cost V 4 bases and J 1 base, with 7 bases left between them. Germline-derived CDR1 and CDR2 are ENHRY and SYGVKD. The DNA of the CDR3 is TGTGCCATCAGTGTTGGAGAGAACACTGAAGCTTTCTTT. Amino acids: CAISVGENTEAFF.

V is TRBV11-2 and J is TRBJ1-5; D might be TRBD1 (6 bases). The CDR3 spans 14 residues. Trimming shortened V by 4 bases and J by 6 bases, and 13 bases separated the two germline ends. The germline CDR1 and CDR2 sequences are SGHAT and FQNNGV. CDR3 nucleotide sequence: TGTGCCAGCAGCTCCTTGACAGGACGTCAGCCCCAGCATTTT. Translated, it gives CASSSLTGRQPQHF.

This clone was found once. The V and J genes are TRBV3-1 (or the pseudogene TRBV3-2) and TRBJ1-1, with D perhaps TRBD1 (6 bases). This CDR3 comprises 14 residues. Per the germline V gene, CDR1 is LGHDT and CDR2 is YNNKEL (reference sequence). The V gene lost 1 base and the J gene lost 4 bases, with 10 bases spanning the gap. The CDR3 is CASSQAQGLTEAFF. The DNA of the CDR3 is TGTGCCAGCAGCCAAGCACAGGGCCTCACTGAAGCTTTCTTT.

This chain connects TRBV11-2 to TRBJ1-1; no definite D call. The CDR3 has 13 residues. Germline V gives CDR1 SGHAT, CDR2 FQNNGV. V lost 1 base and J 4 bases, leaving 7 bases between the germline ends. Here the CDR3 DNA reads TGTGCCAGCAGCTTAGCCTTAATCACTGAAGCTTTCTTT. It specifies CASSLALITEAFF.

As for this clone: Within the sample, other DNA sequences also encode this same CDR3. This sequence joins TRBV7-2 and TRBJ2-7, with 7 bases matching TRBD1. V lost 1 base and J lost 2; bases outside the gene matches: 5. The germline V gene has CDR1 SGHTA and CDR2 FQGNSA. CDR3 size: 15 residues. CDR3 sequence: CASSLGQGVPYEQYF. The CDR3 region has the DNA TGTGCCAGCAGCTTAGGGCAGGGGGTGCCCTACGAGCAGTACTTC. Variable domain in full (rest from reference TRBV7-2 and TRBJ2-7): GAGVSQSPSNKVTEKGKDVELRCDPISGHTALYWYRQSLGQGLEFLIYFQGNSAPDKSGLPSDRFSAERTGGSVSTLTIQRTQQEDSAVYLCASSLGQGVPYEQYFGPGTRLTVT.

The rearrangement uses TRBV7-9 and TRBJ1-2; possible D gene TRBD1, 5 bases. The germline gives CDR1 SEHNR, CDR2 FQNEAQ (reference sequence). The CDR3 extends over 13 amino acids. The germline V and J ends were trimmed by 0 bases and 8 bases, with 10 bases remaining between them. CDR3 bases: TGTGCCAGCAGCTTAGCGGAAGGGGACGGCTACACCTTC. It specifies CASSLAEGDGYTF. Full variable domain (rest looked up from reference TRBV7-9 and TRBJ1-2): DTGVSQNPRHKITKRGQNVTFRCDPISEHNRLYWYRQTLGQGPEFLTYFQNEAQLEKSRLLSDRFSAERPKGSFSTLEIQRTEQGDSAMYLCASSLAEGDGYTFGSGTRLTVV.

The rearrangement joins TRBV4-1 to TRBJ2-2, with 8 bases aligning to TRBD2. This CDR3 comprises 16 residues. The J segment lost 2 bases and the V segment lost 5 bases, leaving 7 bases of the junction unmatched. The germline V gene has CDR1 MGHRA and CDR2 YSYEKL. The CDR3 loop is CASSSRGGRNTGELFF. CDR3 nucleotide sequence: TGCGCCAGCAGCTCCCGCGGGGGGCGAAACACCGGGGAGCTGTTTTTT.

The chain uses TRBV13 and TRBJ2-2; D perhaps matches TRBD1 (6 bases). CDR3 length: 16 residues. Trimming cost V 4 bases and J 7 bases, with 19 bases left between them. CDR1 PRHDT and CDR2 FYEKMQ come from the germline V gene (reference sequence). CDR3 residues: CASSSQSGTRRGELFF. The CDR3 DNA follows: TGTGCCAGCAGCTCCCAATCCGGGACAAGGCGCGGGGAGCTGTTTTTT.

V and J are TRBV5-4 and TRBJ2-3; D is unresolved. The V gene lost 3 bases and the J gene lost 1 base, with 9 bases spanning the gap. The germline V gene has CDR1 SGHNT and CDR2 YYREEE (reference sequence). The CDR3 spans 14 residues. This CDR3 is CASSYRRGTDTQYF. DNA of the CDR3: TGTGCCAGCAGCTACAGAAGGGGCACAGATACGCAGTATTTT. The full variable domain, rest sourced from reference TRBV5-4 and TRBJ2-3, is ETGVTQSPTHLIKTRGQQVTLRCSSQSGHNTVSWYQQALGQGPQFIFQYYREEENGRGNFPPRFSGLQFPNYSSELNVNALELDDSALYLCASSYRRGTDTQYFGPGTRLTVL.

The rearrangement links TRBV7-2 to TRBJ1-2; D is unresolved. V was pared by 1 base and J by 7 bases, with 13 bases between. CDR1 is SGHTA, CDR2 FQGNSA, per germline. This CDR3 is 14 amino acids long. The chain's CDR3 is CASSLGTPSAGYTF. CDR3 nucleotides: TGTGCCAGCAGCTTAGGGACTCCTTCGGCTGGCTACACCTTC.

The CDR3 reads CASSPPGGNTGELFF. CDR3 sequence (DNA): TGTGCCAGCTCACCACCTGGGGGGAACACCGGGGAGCTGTTTTTT. J is TRBJ2-2 and V is TRBV18; D is tentatively TRBD1 or TRBD2 (5 bases each). Germline CDR1 reads KGHSH; CDR2 reads LQKENI. Trimming left V 0 bases short and J 1 base short, with 6 bases between. The CDR3 spans 15 residues.

This chain uses TRBV5-6 with TRBJ1-1, with D perhaps TRBD1 (5 bases). V was clipped by 0 bases and J by 4 bases, with 13 bases between them. CDR1 is SGHDT and CDR2 is YYEEEE in the germline V gene. CDR3 length: 15 amino acids. CDR3 sequence (DNA): TGTGCCAGCAGCTTGGAGGGCAGGGCCAGCACTGAAGCTTTCTTT. Amino acids: CASSLEGRASTEAFF.

The chain carries TRBV5-1 and TRBJ2-7; 7 positions match TRBD1. The CDR3 is made up of 14 amino acids. The germline gives CDR1 SGHRS, CDR2 YFSETQ. The V segment lost 0 bases and the J segment 3 bases; nucleotides outside the gene matches: 3. The CDR3 nucleotides are TGCGCCAGCAGCTTGGTATCAGGGGGCTACGAGCAGTACTTC. Its protein product is CASSLVSGGYEQYF.

The chain has TRBV29-1 and TRBJ1-1; D not resolved. Germline V lookup: CDR1 SQVTM, CDR2 ANQGSEA. V lost 0 bases and J lost 5, with 7 bases in between. The CDR3 spans 12 residues. The CDR3 coding sequence is TGCAGCGTTGAAGATAAAGGTACTGAAGCTTTCTTT. This translates into CSVEDKGTEAFF.